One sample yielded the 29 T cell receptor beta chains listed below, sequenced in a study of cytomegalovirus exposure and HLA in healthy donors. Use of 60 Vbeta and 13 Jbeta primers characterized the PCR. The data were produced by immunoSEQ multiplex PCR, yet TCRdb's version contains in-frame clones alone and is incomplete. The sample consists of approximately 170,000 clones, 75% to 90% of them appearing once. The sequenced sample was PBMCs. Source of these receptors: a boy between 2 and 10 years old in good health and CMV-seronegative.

CDR3 sequence (DNA): TGCAGTGCTCCCGGGACTCCAACGCAGTATTTT. Residues: CSAPGTPTQYF. The chain links TRBV20-1 to TRBJ2-3, with D possibly TRBD2 on 6 matching bases. CDR3 length equals 11 residues. V was trimmed by 5 bases and J by 9 bases, leaving 12 bases between them. Germline CDR1 is DFQATT and CDR2 is SNEGSKA (reference sequence).

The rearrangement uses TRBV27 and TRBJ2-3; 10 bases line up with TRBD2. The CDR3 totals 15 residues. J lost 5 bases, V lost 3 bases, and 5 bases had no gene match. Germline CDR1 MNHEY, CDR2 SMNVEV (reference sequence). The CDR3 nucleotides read TGTGCCAGCAGTTTCTCTATAGCGGGGGGAGATACGCAGTATTTT. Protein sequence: CASSFSIAGGDTQYF.

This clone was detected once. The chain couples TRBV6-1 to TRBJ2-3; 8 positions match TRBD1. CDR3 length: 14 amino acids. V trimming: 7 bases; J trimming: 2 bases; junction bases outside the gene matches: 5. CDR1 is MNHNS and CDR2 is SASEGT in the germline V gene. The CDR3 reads CASTPTGVTDTQYF. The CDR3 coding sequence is TGTGCCAGCACCCCGACAGGGGTCACAGATACGCAGTATTTT.

Written as DNA, the CDR3 is TGTGCCAGCAGTCCGGGAACCCAAGAGACCCAGTACTTC. This encodes CASSPGTQETQYF. The chain carries TRBV28 and TRBJ2-5, with D perhaps TRBD2 (5 bases). Germline V gives CDR1 MDHEN, CDR2 SYDVKM. The CDR3 covers 13 residues. Trimming shortened V by 5 bases and J by 1 base, and 8 bases separated the two germline ends. Drawing the rest from reference TRBV28 and TRBJ2-5, the complete variable domain is DVKVTQSSRYLVKRTGEKVFLECVQDMDHENMFWYRQDPGLGLRLIYFSYDVKMKEKGDIPEGYSVSREKKERFSLILESASTNQTSMYLCASSPGTQETQYFGPGTRLLVL.

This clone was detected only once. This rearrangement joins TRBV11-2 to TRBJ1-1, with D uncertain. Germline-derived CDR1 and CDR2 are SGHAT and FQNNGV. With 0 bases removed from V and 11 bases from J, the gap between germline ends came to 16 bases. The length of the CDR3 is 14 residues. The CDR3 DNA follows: TGTGCCAGCAGCTTAGATCGCGGTACCTTCGGCGCTTTCTTT. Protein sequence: CASSLDRGTFGAFF.

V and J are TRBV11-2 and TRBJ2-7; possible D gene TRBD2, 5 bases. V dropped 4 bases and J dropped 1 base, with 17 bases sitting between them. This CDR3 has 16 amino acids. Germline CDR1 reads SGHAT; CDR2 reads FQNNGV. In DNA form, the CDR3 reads TGTGCCAGCAGCTCCAGCGGAGGTGGACCTTCCTACGAGCAGTACTTC. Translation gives CASSSSGGGPSYEQYF.

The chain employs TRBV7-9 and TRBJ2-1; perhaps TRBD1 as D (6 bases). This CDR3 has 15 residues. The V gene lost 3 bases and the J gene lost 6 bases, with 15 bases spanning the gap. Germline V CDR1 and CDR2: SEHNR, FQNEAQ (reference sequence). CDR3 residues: CASSFRGSPGNEQFF. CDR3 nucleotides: TGTGCCAGCAGCTTTAGGGGGAGCCCCGGCAATGAGCAGTTCTTC.

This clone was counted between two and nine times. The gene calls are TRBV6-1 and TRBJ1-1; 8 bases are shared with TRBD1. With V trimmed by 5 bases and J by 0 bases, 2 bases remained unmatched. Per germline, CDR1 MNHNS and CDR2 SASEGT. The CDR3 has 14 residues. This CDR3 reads CASSWDRMNTEAFF. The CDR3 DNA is TGTGCCAGCAGTTGGGACAGGATGAACACTGAAGCTTTCTTT.

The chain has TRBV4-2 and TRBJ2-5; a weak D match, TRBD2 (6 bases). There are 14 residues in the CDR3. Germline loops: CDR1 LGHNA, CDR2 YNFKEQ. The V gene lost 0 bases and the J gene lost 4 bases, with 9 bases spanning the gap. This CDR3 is CASSQETSLETQYF. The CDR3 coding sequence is TGTGCCAGCAGCCAAGAAACTAGCTTAGAGACCCAGTACTTC.

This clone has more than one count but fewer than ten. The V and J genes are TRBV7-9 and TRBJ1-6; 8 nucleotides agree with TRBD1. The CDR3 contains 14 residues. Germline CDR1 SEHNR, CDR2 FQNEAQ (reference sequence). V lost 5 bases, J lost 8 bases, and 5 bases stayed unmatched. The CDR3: CASSAGTGYSPLHF. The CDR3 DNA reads TGTGCCAGCAGCGCCGGGACAGGATATTCACCCCTCCACTTT.

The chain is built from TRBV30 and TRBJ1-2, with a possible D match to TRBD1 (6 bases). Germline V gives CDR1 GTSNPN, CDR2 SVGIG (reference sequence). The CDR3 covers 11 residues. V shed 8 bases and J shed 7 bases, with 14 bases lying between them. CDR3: CARSRGFGYTF. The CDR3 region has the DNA TGTGCCCGCTCCAGGGGTTTTGGCTACACCTTC.

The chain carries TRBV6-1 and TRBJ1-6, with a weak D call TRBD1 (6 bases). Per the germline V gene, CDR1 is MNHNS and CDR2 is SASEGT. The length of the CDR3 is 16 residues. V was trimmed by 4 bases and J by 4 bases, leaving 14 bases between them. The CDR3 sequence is CASSATGISYNSPLHF. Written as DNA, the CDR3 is TGTGCCAGCAGTGCTACAGGGATTTCTTATAATTCACCCCTCCACTTT.

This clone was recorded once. In nucleotides, the CDR3 is TGTGCCAGCAGGCACCGAAGGGGGTCGAGCGAGCAGTACGTC. Amino acids: CASRHRRGSSEQYV. The chain uses TRBV28 and TRBJ2-7, with D tentatively TRBD1 (6 bases). Trimming pared 6 bases from V and 6 bases from J, leaving 18 bases between. This CDR3 contains 14 residues. The germline V gene encodes CDR1 MDHEN and CDR2 SYDVKM.

CDR3 region: CASSDVRGRDEKLFF. DNA of the CDR3: TGTGCCAGCAGTGATGTGAGGGGGCGAGATGAAAAACTGTTTTTT. V is TRBV6-1 and J is TRBJ1-4; 7 bases match TRBD1. The ends lost 3 bases at V and 6 bases at J; junction bases unmatched: 7. Germline CDR1 MNHNS, CDR2 SASEGT. The CDR3 is made up of 15 amino acids.

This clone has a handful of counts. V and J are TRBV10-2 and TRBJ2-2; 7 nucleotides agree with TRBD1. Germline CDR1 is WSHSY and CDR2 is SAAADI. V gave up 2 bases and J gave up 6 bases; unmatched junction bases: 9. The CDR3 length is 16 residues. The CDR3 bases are TGCGCCAGCAGTGAGACGGGACAGAGAGACTCCGGGGAGCTGTTTTTT. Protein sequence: CASSETGQRDSGELFF.

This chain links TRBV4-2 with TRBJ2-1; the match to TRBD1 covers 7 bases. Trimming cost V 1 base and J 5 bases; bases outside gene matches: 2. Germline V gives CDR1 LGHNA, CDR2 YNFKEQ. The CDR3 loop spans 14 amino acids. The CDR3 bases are TGTGCCAGCAGCCAAGGACAGGGACACAATGAGCAGTTCTTC. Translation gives CASSQGQGHNEQFF.

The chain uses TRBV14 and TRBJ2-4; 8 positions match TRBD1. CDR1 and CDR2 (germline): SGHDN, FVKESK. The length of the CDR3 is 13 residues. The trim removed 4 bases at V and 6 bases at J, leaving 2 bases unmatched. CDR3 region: CASSLGQGNIQYF. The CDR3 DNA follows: TGTGCCAGCAGCCTTGGACAGGGAAACATTCAGTACTTC.

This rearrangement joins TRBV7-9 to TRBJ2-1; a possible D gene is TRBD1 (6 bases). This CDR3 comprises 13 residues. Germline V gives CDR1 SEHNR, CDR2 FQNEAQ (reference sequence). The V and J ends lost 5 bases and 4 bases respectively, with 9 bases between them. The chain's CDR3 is CASSQDRYNEQFF. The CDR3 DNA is TGTGCCAGCAGCCAGGACAGATACAATGAGCAGTTCTTC. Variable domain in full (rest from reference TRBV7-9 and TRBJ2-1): DTGVSQNPRHKITKRGQNVTFRCDPISEHNRLYWYRQTLGQGPEFLTYFQNEAQLEKSRLLSDRFSAERPKGSFSTLEIQRTEQGDSAMYLCASSQDRYNEQFFGPGTRLTVL.

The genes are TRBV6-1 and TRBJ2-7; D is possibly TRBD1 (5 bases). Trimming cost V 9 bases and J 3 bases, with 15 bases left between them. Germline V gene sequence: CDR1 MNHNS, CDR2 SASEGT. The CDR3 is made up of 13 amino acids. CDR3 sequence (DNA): TGTGCCAGTGGGGCCGAAGTGGGCTACGAGCAGTACGTC. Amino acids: CASGAEVGYEQYV.

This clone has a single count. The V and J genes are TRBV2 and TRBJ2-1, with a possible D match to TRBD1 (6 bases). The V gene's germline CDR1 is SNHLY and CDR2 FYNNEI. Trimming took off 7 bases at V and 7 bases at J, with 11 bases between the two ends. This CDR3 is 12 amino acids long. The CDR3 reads CASTPQGNEQFF. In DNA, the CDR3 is TGTGCCAGCACCCCACAGGGTAATGAGCAGTTCTTC.

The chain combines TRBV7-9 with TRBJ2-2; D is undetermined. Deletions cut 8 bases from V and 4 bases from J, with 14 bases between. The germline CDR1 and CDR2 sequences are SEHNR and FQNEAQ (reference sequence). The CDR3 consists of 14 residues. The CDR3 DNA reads TGTGCCAGCCGCCCCACTTCTAGCACCGGGGAGCTGTTTTTT. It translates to CASRPTSSTGELFF.

CDR3 in amino acids: CASSPTSGRTYEQYF. CDR3 nucleotides: TGTGCCAGCAGTCCAACTAGCGGGCGGACCTACGAGCAGTACTTC. This chain uses TRBV27 with TRBJ2-7; 9 bases are shared with TRBD2. V was pared by 5 bases and J by 2 bases, with 7 bases of the junction left unmatched. Per the germline V gene, CDR1 is MNHEY and CDR2 is SMNVEV (reference sequence). This CDR3 is 15 amino acids long.

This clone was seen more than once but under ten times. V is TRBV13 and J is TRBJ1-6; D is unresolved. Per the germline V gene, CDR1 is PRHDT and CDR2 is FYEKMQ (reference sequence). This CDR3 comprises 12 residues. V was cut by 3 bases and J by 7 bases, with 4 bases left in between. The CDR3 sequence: CASSFENSPLHF. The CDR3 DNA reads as TGTGCCAGCAGCTTCGAGAATTCACCCCTCCACTTT. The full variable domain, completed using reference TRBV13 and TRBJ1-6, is AAGVIQSPRHLIKEKRETATLKCYPIPRHDTVYWYQQGPGQDPQFLISFYEKMQSDKGSIPDRFSAQQFSDYHSELNMSSLELGDSALYFCASSFENSPLHFGNGTRLTVT.

The DNA for the CDR3 is TGCGCCAGCAGCTTGGACCATCCCGGGTTTATGACAGATACGCAGTATTTT. Amino acid sequence: CASSLDHPGFMTDTQYF. The gene calls are TRBV5-1 and TRBJ2-3; no firm D call. CDR3 length equals 17 residues. Trimming left V 0 bases short and J 3 bases short, with 17 bases between. Germline CDR1 is SGHRS and CDR2 is YFSETQ.

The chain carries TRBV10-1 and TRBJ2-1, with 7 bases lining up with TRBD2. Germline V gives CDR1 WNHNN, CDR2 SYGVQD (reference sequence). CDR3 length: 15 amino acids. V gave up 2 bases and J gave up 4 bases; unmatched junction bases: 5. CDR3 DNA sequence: TGCGCCAGCAGTGAGAGGCTAGCGGATTACAATGAGCAGTTCTTC. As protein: CASSERLADYNEQFF.

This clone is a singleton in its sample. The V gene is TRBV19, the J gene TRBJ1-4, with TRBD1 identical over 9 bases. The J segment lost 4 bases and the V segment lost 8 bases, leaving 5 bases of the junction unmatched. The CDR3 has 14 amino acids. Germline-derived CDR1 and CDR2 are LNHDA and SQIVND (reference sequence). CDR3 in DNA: TGTGCCAGTGGATACAGGGGGCGTAATGAAAAACTGTTTTTT. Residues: CASGYRGRNEKLFF.

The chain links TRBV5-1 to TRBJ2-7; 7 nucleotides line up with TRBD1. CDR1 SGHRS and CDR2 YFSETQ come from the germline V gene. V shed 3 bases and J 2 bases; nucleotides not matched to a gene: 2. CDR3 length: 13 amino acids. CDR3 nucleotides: TGCGCCAGCAGCTGGGGACAGACCTACGAGCAGTACTTC. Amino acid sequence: CASSWGQTYEQYF.

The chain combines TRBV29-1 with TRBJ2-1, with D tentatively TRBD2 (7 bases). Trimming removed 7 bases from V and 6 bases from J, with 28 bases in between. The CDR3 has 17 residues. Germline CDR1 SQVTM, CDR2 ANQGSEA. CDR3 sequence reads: CSAWGGAPWLLSNEQFF. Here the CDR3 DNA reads TGCAGCGCTTGGGGGGGGGCTCCTTGGCTCCTTTCCAATGAGCAGTTCTTC.

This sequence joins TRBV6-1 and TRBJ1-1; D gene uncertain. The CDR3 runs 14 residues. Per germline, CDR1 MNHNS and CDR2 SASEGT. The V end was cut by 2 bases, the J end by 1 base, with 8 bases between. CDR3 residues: CASSENSGNTEAFF. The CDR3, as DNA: TGTGCCAGCAGTGAAAACAGTGGGAACACTGAAGCTTTCTTT.